The following is a T cell receptor (beta chain) sequence with its context. This table comes from immunoSEQ multiplex PCR, and its TCRdb copy is limited to in-frame clones, with some not included. The repertoire holds some 500,000 clones, with 88% as singletons. The data belong to a study of blood T cell repertoires in COVID-19. Study members were between about 18 and 95 years old and lived in roughly 24 US regions. All recovered Cohort 3 donors got two negative PCRs, got clearance, or saw symptom resolution. The CDR3 spans 13 residues. Germline trimming cut 9 bases from V and 5 bases from J; bases unmatched to any gene: 6. CDR1 and CDR2 (germline): MGHDK, SYGVNS.

The source of this sequence is a woman aged 40 to 50 who had recovered from COVID-19. The V call is TRBV25-1, the J call TRBJ2-2; 7 bases agree with TRBD1. Sequencing used PBMCs or T cells enriched from blood (not recorded which). The CDR3 sequence: CARNRGATGELFF. Here the CDR3 DNA reads TGTGCCAGAAACAGGGGAGCAACCGGGGAGCTGTTTTTT.